This record concerns one T cell receptor beta chain sequence. The data were produced by immunoSEQ multiplex PCR, yet TCRdb's version contains in-frame clones alone and is incomplete. Seen here are 40,000 or so clones, 80% to 95% observed once, and the top ten hold more than 20%. The sample belongs to a study of T cell changes during pregnancy in multiple sclerosis. This TCR came from a female donor with multiple sclerosis, enrolled in a pregnancy study. Sample: CD8+ T cells from peripheral blood mononuclear cells, taken before pregnancy.

This chain's CDR3 is CASQGTAGNTIYF. In DNA, the CDR3 is TGTGCCAGCCAAGGGACAGCTGGAAACACCATATATTTT. The chain links TRBV6-5 to TRBJ1-3; 7 bases match TRBD1. The CDR3 loop spans 13 amino acids. The germline V gene encodes CDR1 MNHEY and CDR2 SVGAGI. V lost 8 bases and J lost 2; bases outside the gene matches: 3.